The present entry profiles one TCR beta chain with its context. Its target is not known. Germline loops: CDR1 LNHDA, CDR2 SQIVND (reference sequence). V shed 1 base and J shed 0 bases, with 13 bases lying between them. This CDR3 is 17 amino acids long. 60 Vbeta and 13 Jbeta primers were used in PCR. TCRdb keeps only in-frame clones here, not all; method: immunoSEQ multiplex PCR. The sample holds approximately 200,000 clones, approximately 80% seen once. The entry originates in a study of cytomegalovirus exposure and HLA in healthy donors. Study context: Earlier results showed approximately 110 million unique TCR beta sequences derived from 150 million to 200 million T cells. Genotyping showed about 80% of some 400 donors falling in the Caucasian-associated ancestry cluster.

The study, taken as a whole, reports: The records held CMV serostatus as the only immune exposure information. It was shown in a later analysis that HLA-associated TCR beta chains were more clonally expanded than other, equally common chains.

This clonotype originated in a girl aged 2 to 10 in good health and CMV-seronegative. The source material was PBMCs. The chain carries TRBV19 and TRBJ1-3; maybe TRBD1 (6 bases). CDR3 sequence (DNA): TGTGCCAGTAGTATAGGGAGCTTACAGGGCTCTGGAAACACCATATATTTT. Translated, it gives CASSIGSLQGSGNTIYF.